The 5 T cell receptor beta chains in this list originate from one sample, sequenced in a study of glioma-infiltrating T cells after dendritic cell vaccination. Here immunoSEQ multiplex PCR was the method, and the copy in TCRdb shows in-frame clones only, minus some. This sample carries around 90,000 clones, roughly 77% of them seen once, and the ten largest clones take approximately 2%. This sample's time point: after dendritic cell vaccination, including at tumor progression/relapse. The sample was blood, taken after dendritic cell vaccination. The receptor set was obtained from a human donor with glioblastoma.

This clone was recorded a few times. This chain connects TRBV21-1 to TRBJ1-2. TRBV21-1 is reported as a pseudogene. This CDR3 is 14 amino acids long. The CDR3 nucleotides are TGTGCCAGCAGCAGGACCCGGGGAAACTATGGCTACACCTTC. Encoded protein: CASSRTRGNYGYTF.

The chain couples TRBV19 to TRBJ1-4; D not certain. Germline lookup yields CDR1 LNHDA and CDR2 SQIVND (reference sequence). There are 16 residues in the CDR3. Between the trimmed V and J ends, which lost 2 bases and 0 bases, there was a span of 10 bases. The chain's CDR3 is CASSISWSATNEKLFF. The DNA for the CDR3 is TGTGCCAGTAGTATATCCTGGAGTGCAACTAATGAAAAACTGTTTTTT.

The rearrangement joins TRBV5-1 to TRBJ2-5, with 12 bases identical to TRBD2. The CDR3 extends over 17 amino acids. The V and J ends lost 0 bases and 2 bases, in that order; junction bases with no gene match: 5. Germline lookup yields CDR1 SGHRS and CDR2 YFSETQ. The CDR3 DNA reads as TGCGCCAGCAGCTTGGGATCTCTAGCGGGGGGGCAAGAGACCCAGTACTTC. Translating it yields CASSLGSLAGGQETQYF.

The rearrangement uses TRBV5-1 and TRBJ2-7; possibly TRBD1 for D (6 bases). Trimming cost V 0 bases and J 13 bases, with 23 bases left between them. This CDR3 contains 15 residues. Germline loops: CDR1 SGHRS, CDR2 YFSETQ. This CDR3 is CASSLATSTGLGEYF. CDR3 DNA: TGCGCCAGCAGCTTGGCGACTTCTACAGGGCTGGGAGAATACTTC.

Here the CDR3 reads CAWRGLAGVNEQFF. The DNA of the CDR3 is TGTGCCTGGAGAGGACTAGCGGGAGTCAATGAGCAGTTCTTC. The gene calls are TRBV30 and TRBJ2-1; 13 bases match TRBD2. CDR3 length: 14 amino acids. The ends lost 3 bases at V and 6 bases at J; junction bases unmatched: 2. From germline, CDR1 is GTSNPN and CDR2 SVGIG (reference sequence).